These T cell receptor beta chains were read from a single sample in a study of neoadjuvant anti-PD-1 for oral cavity cancer. The table came from immunoSEQ multiplex PCR; TCRdb's copy has only in-frame clones and leaves some out. The sample shows about 15,000 clones, about 44% of them seen only once. Here the sequenced sample was tumor tissue, taken after nivolumab (anti-PD-1) treatment. The receptors were gathered from a person aged 40-85 years with oral cavity squamous cell carcinoma. Each CDR3 is given without its conserved first and last residue. Fields, in order: V gene, CDR3 protein.

V: TRBV7-6; CDR3: ASSGLAGGTNEQF
V: TRBV2; CDR3: ASRRTGQETQY
V: TRBV10-2; CDR3: ASSPTGYLYEQY
V: TRBV10-3; CDR3: AISEVGSGNTIY
V: TRBV29-1; CDR3: SGGTGGPVQY
V: TRBV5-1; CDR3: ASSLDGTGEAF
V: TRBV6-1; CDR3: ASRRTGIETQY
V: TRBV7-2; CDR3: ASSLMGQGAYEQY
V: TRBV5-1; CDR3: ASSRDRVLEKLF
V: TRBV6-1; CDR3: ASTRPPGGGYGYT
V: TRBV9; CDR3: AWAEQGAREITEAF
V: TRBV7-9; CDR3: ASSWTRSTDTQY
V: TRBV11-2; CDR3: ASSLWGTTGELF
V: TRBV4-2; CDR3: ASSHQSGSYEQY
V: TRBV10-3; CDR3: AISEQGGEQY
V: TRBV27; CDR3: ASSLNAGGGYT
V: TRBV7-3; CDR3: ASSLSPQETQY
V: TRBV6-1; CDR3: AIRRQGLNTEAF
V: TRBV5-8; CDR3: ASSLTGYEQY
V: TRBV7-8; CDR3: ASIPSGTGGKAF
V: TRBV5-4; CDR3: ASRRWDRGFYGYT
V: TRBV6-1; CDR3: ASPEPGQGLREQF
V: TRBV19; CDR3: ASTRDSGSGNQPQH
V: TRBV10-3; CDR3: AISSPSTDTQY
V: TRBV15; CDR3: ATSRERGQRSDEQF
V: TRBV20-1; CDR3: SARFSTEAF
V: TRBV7-9; CDR3: ASSGRDRVYTEAF
V: TRBV5-4; CDR3: ASTGDREFGELF
V: TRBV5-5; CDR3: ASSLLAGADGELF
V: TRBV6-5; CDR3: ASSNTGADTQY
V: TRBV5-1; CDR3: ASSLGSHEQY
V: TRBV2; CDR3: ASSAPYEQF
V: TRBV5-1; CDR3: ASSAGLAGTGELF
V: TRBV10-3; CDR3: AIGTVSNEQF
V: TRBV4-1; CDR3: ASSQSLTVTNYGYT
V: TRBV6-1; CDR3: ASSEESLPSWSEQF
V: TRBV27; CDR3: ASSLQGFNTGELF
V: TRBV25-1; CDR3: ASSDSGGITDTQY
V: TRBV5-1; CDR3: ASSLVDGGKNIQY
V: TRBV5-4; CDR3: ASSNIATNEKLF
V: TRBV9; CDR3: ASSVWEGEQY
V: TRBV2; CDR3: ASSEEMGALGYT
V: TRBV5-1; CDR3: ASTLADFSGNTIY